This record covers a single T cell receptor (beta chain). Antigen unknown. This sample stems from a study of cytomegalovirus exposure and HLA in healthy donors. At the level of the study: Samples from HLA-typed donors yielded about 80 million unique TCRs in an early data release.

Study results and caveats: Segments of the TCR beta V type were, in most cases, productive about 90% or about 30% of the time in an earlier analysis. A few CMV-associated chains were confirmed in vitro to be specific for CMV antigens.

It was with 60 Vbeta and 13 Jbeta primers that the PCR ran. In the original processing: Unique TCR beta chains totaled roughly 81 million in a later count, with 8.5 million to 12 million of them shared. Here immunoSEQ multiplex PCR was the method, and the copy in TCRdb shows in-frame clones only, minus some. V and J calls and clone size are as listed in that table; D and trimming were resolved from the DNA. This sample carries around 170,000 clones, 81% of them seen once, and the ten largest clones take less than 4.5%. Trimming cost V 1 base and J 2 bases; bases outside gene matches: 2. The CDR3 extends over 16 amino acids. The germline CDR1 and CDR2 sequences are LGHNA and YSLEER.

The specimen sequenced was PBMCs. The chain recombines TRBV4-3 with TRBJ2-5, with 12 nucleotides matching TRBD2. This clonotype originated in a man aged 45-65 years in good health and CMV-seronegative. The CDR3 DNA follows: TGCGCCAGCAGCCAAGGGACTAGCGGGGTGCAAGAGACCCAGTACTTC. Residues: CASSQGTSGVQETQYF.